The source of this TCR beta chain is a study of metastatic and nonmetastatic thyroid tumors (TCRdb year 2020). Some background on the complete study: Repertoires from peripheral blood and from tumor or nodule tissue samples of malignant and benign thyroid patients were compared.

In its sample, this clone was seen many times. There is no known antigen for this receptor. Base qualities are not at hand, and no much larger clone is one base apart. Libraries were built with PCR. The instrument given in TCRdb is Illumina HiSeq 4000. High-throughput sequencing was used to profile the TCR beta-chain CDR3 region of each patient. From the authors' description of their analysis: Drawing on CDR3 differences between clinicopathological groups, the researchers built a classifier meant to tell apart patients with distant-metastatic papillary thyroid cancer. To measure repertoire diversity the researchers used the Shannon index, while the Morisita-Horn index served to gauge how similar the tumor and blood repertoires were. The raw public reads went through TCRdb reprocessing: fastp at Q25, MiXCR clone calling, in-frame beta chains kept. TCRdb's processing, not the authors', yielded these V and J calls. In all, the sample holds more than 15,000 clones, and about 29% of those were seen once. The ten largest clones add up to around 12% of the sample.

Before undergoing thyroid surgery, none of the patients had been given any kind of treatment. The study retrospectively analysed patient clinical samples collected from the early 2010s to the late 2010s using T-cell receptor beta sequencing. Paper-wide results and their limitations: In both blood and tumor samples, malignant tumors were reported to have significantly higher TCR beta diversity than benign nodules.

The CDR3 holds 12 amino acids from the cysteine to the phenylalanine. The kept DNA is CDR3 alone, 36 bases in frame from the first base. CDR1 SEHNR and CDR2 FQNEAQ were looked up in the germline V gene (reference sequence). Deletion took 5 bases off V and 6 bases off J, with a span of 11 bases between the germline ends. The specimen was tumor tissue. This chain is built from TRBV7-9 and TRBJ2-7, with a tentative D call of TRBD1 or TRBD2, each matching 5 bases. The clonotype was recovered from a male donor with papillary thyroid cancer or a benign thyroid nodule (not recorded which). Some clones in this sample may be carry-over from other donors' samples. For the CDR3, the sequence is CASSPFGGEQYF. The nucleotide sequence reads TGTGCCAGCAGCCCTTTTGGGGGCGAGCAGTACTTC.